This TCR beta chain is from a study of regulatory dendritic cells for organ transplantation. Study-wide points: Alloreactive memory CD8+ T cell pools varied considerably between individuals. Mature dendritic cells appeared to drive more memory CD8+ clonal expansion than regulatory ones.

Allogeneic regulatory or mature dendritic cells were co-cultured for under six days with CFSE-labeled sorted T cells at 1:10. The table came from immunoSEQ multiplex PCR; TCRdb's copy has only in-frame clones and leaves some out. The repertoire includes about 10,000 clones, 80% of them detected once, and more than 2.5% sits in the top ten. Notes on this clone: What it binds is unknown.

The V segment lost 3 bases and the J segment 5 bases; nucleotides outside the gene matches: 12. The CDR3 is 16 amino acids. Germline V gives CDR1 KGHSH, CDR2 LQKENI. V is TRBV18 and J is TRBJ1-1; TRBD1 matches at 7 bases. This sequence originates from a human donor in good health. Sequenced: memory CD4+ T cells from blood cultured with dendritic cells. Subset specified: CD45RO+ memory T cells. CDR3 in amino acids: CASSPSTGESGTEAFF. CDR3 DNA sequence: TGTGCCAGCTCACCGAGTACAGGGGAATCGGGGACTGAAGCTTTCTTT.